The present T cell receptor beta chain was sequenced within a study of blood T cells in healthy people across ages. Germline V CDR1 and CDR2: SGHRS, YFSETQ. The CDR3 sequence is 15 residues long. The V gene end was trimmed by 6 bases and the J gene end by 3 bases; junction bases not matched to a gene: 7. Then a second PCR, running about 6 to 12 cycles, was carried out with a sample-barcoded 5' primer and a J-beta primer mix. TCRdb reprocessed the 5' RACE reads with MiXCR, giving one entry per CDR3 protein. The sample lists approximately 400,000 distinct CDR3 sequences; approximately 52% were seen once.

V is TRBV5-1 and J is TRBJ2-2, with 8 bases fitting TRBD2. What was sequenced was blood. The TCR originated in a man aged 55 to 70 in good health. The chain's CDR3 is CASTLSGTHTGELFF. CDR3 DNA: TGCGCCAGCACTCTTAGCGGGACCCACACCGGGGAGCTGTTTTTT.